The rows below give T cell receptor beta chains drawn from one sample of a study of post-analysis software for immune sequencing data. A single record per CDR3 protein comes from TCRdb applying MiXCR to the PCR reads. This table holds approximately 690,000 distinct CDR3 sequences, approximately 60% found once. Source material: blood. Receptors were obtained from a girl aged 2-10 years with multiple sclerosis. The CDR3 runs from the conserved cysteine through the conserved F or W. A D gene is named only where the DNA matches it firmly. Only part of the rows carry a size: once, few, many, or a class if the clone is expanded.

D gene	V gene	J gene	clone size	CDR3 length	CDR3 DNA	CDR3 protein
NA	TRBV20-1	TRBJ1-5	NA	14	TGCAGTGTATCCGGGGCCGCGCCTAGTCAGCCCCAGCATTTT	CSVSGAAPSQPQHF
NA	TRBV11-2	TRBJ2-7	NA	15	TGTGCCAGCAGCTTAGAGATGGGATACCTTTACGAGCAGTACTTC	CASSLEMGYLYEQYF
NA	TRBV18	TRBJ2-5	NA	15	TGTGCCAGCTCACCTGAAGTACAGACGGAAGAGACCCAGTACTTC	CASSPEVQTEETQYF
TRBD2	TRBV29-1	TRBJ2-3	few	14	TGCAGCGTTGATCTAGCGGGAGCGACAGATACGCAGTATTTT	CSVDLAGATDTQYF
TRBD2	TRBV5-1	TRBJ2-5	NA	15	TGCGCCAGCAGCTTCCCGACTAGCGAAGGGGAGACCCAGTACTTC	CASSFPTSEGETQYF
NA	TRBV29-1	TRBJ1-1	NA	14	TGCAGCGTTTCACTCGGCCCGAAAAACACTGAAGCTTTCTTT	CSVSLGPKNTEAFF
TRBD2	TRBV12-3/TRBV12-4	TRBJ2-1	NA	15	TGTGCCAGCAGTTTAAGGTCTAGCGGGATCTATGAGCAGTTCTTC	CASSLRSSGIYEQFF
NA	TRBV7-9	TRBJ2-5	few	17	TGTGCCAGCAGCTTCGCAGGGAGTACTTTCCGACAAGAGACCCAGTACTTC	CASSFAGSTFRQETQYF
TRBD1	TRBV7-2	TRBJ2-7	NA	15	TGTGCCAGCAGCTTAGGTCCCCAGGGGGCCTACGAGCAGTACTTC	CASSLGPQGAYEQYF
NA	TRBV10-3	TRBJ2-5	few	13	TGTGCCATCAGTGACAGACAGATAGGGACCCAGTACTTC	CAISDRQIGTQYF
NA	TRBV12-3/TRBV12-4	TRBJ1-1	few	14	TGTGCCAGCAGGCTCGCAAGGCGGAACACTGAAGCTTTCTTT	CASRLARRNTEAFF
TRBD2	TRBV20-1	TRBJ2-7	few	13	TGCAGTGCCCTAGGGAGCGGGGCCTACGAGCAGTACTTC	CSALGSGAYEQYF
NA	TRBV11-2	TRBJ2-7	NA	12	TGTGCCAGCAGCCGTGAAGGGACAGAGCAGTACTTC	CASSREGTEQYF
NA	TRBV7-2	TRBJ1-1	few	16	TGTGCCAGCAGCTCGGGGGGCAGGTCGTGGAACACTGAAGCTTTCTTT	CASSSGGRSWNTEAFF
NA	TRBV12-3/TRBV12-4	TRBJ2-5	NA	12	TGTGCCAGTGGGACAGCGGGAGAGACCCAGTACTTC	CASGTAGETQYF
NA	TRBV6-6	TRBJ2-5	NA	14	TGTGCCAACCAAAAAGCCCACTGGGTTGAGACCCAGTACTTC	CANQKAHWVETQYF
TRBD1	TRBV29-1	TRBJ2-5	few	13	TGCAGCGGCGTGGGACAGGGAGTAGAGACCCAGTACTTC	CSGVGQGVETQYF
NA	TRBV12-3/TRBV12-4	TRBJ2-3	few	16	TGTGCCAGCAGCTATAAGGGGGGGGCTCGCGCAGATACGCAGTATTTT	CASSYKGGARADTQYF
TRBD1	TRBV20-1	TRBJ2-7	NA	14	TGCAGTGCTAGAAGTGGGGACAGCGCCTACGAGCAGTACTTC	CSARSGDSAYEQYF
TRBD1	TRBV15	TRBJ2-6	NA	19	TGTGCCACCAGCAATGGTTATAGGGACAGAGACTCTGGGGCCAACGTCCTGACTTTC	CATSNGYRDRDSGANVLTF
TRBD1	TRBV12-3/TRBV12-4	TRBJ2-1	NA	16	TGTGCCAGCAGCCCTCCGTTAGGGGGCATGAGGAATGAGCAGTTCTTC	CASSPPLGGMRNEQFF
NA	TRBV29-1	TRBJ2-3	few	11	TGCAGCGTTGGAGACTCCCATACGCAGTATTTT	CSVGDSHTQYF
NA	TRBV12-3/TRBV12-4	TRBJ1-2	NA	13	TGTGCCAGCAGCCCGGGAAATAGCTATGGCTACACCTTC	CASSPGNSYGYTF
TRBD2	TRBV7-6	TRBJ2-5	NA	17	TGTGCCAGCAGCTTGAGGAGCGGGGGCCTTTACCAAGAGACCCAGTACTTC	CASSLRSGGLYQETQYF
TRBD2	TRBV6-5	TRBJ2-3	NA	18	TGTGCCAGCGGTTACCACCCACCGACTAGCGGGAAGACAGATACGCAGTATTTT	CASGYHPPTSGKTDTQYF
NA	TRBV20-1	TRBJ1-2	NA	13	TGCAGTGCTAGGGCAGGGGAGGATGGAGGCTACACCTTC	CSARAGEDGGYTF
NA	TRBV15	TRBJ2-3	few	13	TGTGCCACCAGCCTGGCAGGCACAGATACGCAGTATTTT	CATSLAGTDTQYF
TRBD1	TRBV7-2	TRBJ1-1	few	17	TGTGCCAGCAGCTTATTCTTTTCGGCGGACAGGGTCACTGAAGCTTTCTTT	CASSLFFSADRVTEAFF
NA	TRBV5-1	TRBJ2-1	NA	14	TGCGCCAGCAGCTTCGAGCCTTCCTACAATGAGCAGTTCTTC	CASSFEPSYNEQFF
TRBD2	TRBV7-3	TRBJ2-1	NA	14	TGTGCCAGCCAAAAGACTAGCGGCAACAATGAGCAGTTCTTC	CASQKTSGNNEQFF
NA	TRBV25-1	TRBJ2-7	few	14	TGTGCCAGCAGTGATCGGGAAGGTTTCGGCGAGCAGTACTTC	CASSDREGFGEQYF
NA	TRBV25-1	TRBJ2-2	few	15	TGTGCCAGCAGTTTATACAACTCGAACACCGGGGAGCTGTTTTTT	CASSLYNSNTGELFF
NA	TRBV20-1	TRBJ1-1	NA	15	TGCAGTGCTAGAGATGAGGACAGAATGAACACTGAAGCTTTCTTT	CSARDEDRMNTEAFF
TRBD2	TRBV15	TRBJ2-5	NA	13	TGTGCTACCAGCATAATAGCGGGAGAAGGGCAGGACTTC	CATSIIAGEGQDF
NA	TRBV7-2	TRBJ2-1	NA	12	TGTGCCAGCAGCTCCGACAGGAGGGAGCAGTTCTTC	CASSSDRREQFF
TRBD1	TRBV29-1	TRBJ1-2	few	15	TGCAGCGTTGGGGTAGGGGGCCAAAATAACTATGGCTACACCTTC	CSVGVGGQNNYGYTF
NA	TRBV7-3	TRBJ2-7	few	14	TGTGCCAGCAGCTTAGGCGGGACAGACTACGAGCAGTACTTC	CASSLGGTDYEQYF
TRBD2	TRBV6-2/TRBV6-3	TRBJ2-7	few	15	TGTGCCAGCAGATTAGCGGGGGGGAGCTCCTACGAGCAGTACTTC	CASRLAGGSSYEQYF
NA	TRBV28	TRBJ2-7	NA	15	TGTGCCAGCAGTTCAGCTGCCTCGGACAACTACGAGCAGTACTTC	CASSSAASDNYEQYF
TRBD1	TRBV20-1	TRBJ2-3	NA	15	TGCAGTGCTAGAGAGTCGGACAGGGCCACAGATACGCAGTATTTT	CSARESDRATDTQYF
NA	TRBV12-5	TRBJ2-7	NA	13	TGTGCTAGTGCCAGATCGGTCCAGGGCGAGCAGTACTTC	CASARSVQGEQYF
TRBD1	TRBV5-1	TRBJ1-2	NA	13	TGCGCCAGCAGCACCCGGGACAGCTATGGCTACACCTTC	CASSTRDSYGYTF
NA	TRBV12-3/TRBV12-4	TRBJ2-1	few	13	TGTGCCAGCAGACCCAGCTCCTACAATGAGCAGTTCTTC	CASRPSSYNEQFF
TRBD1	TRBV5-6	TRBJ1-2	few	15	TGTGCCAGCAGCTCGGGACAGGCCGTCTTCTATGGCTACACCTTC	CASSSGQAVFYGYTF
NA	TRBV29-1	TRBJ1-2	NA	12	TGCAGCGTCGACATGGACCTCACCAGCTACACCTTC	CSVDMDLTSYTF
TRBD1	TRBV14	TRBJ2-1	NA	15	TGTGCCAGCAGCCAGACCACACAGGGGTACAATGAGCAGTTCTTC	CASSQTTQGYNEQFF
NA	TRBV7-3	TRBJ1-2	few	15	TGTGCCAGCAGCCTCGGAGGCAGGGCGAACTATGGCTACACCTTC	CASSLGGRANYGYTF
NA	TRBV7-2	TRBJ2-3	NA	18	TGTGCCAGCAGCTTAGCGGCCAGTGGGGGCGGGGGTGGAGATACGCAGTATTTT	CASSLAASGGGGGDTQYF
TRBD1	TRBV20-1	TRBJ2-5	few	13	TGCAGTGCTAACAGACAGGGTGGAGAGACCCAGTACTTC	CSANRQGGETQYF
NA	TRBV7-9	TRBJ1-1	NA	14	TGTGCCAGCAGCGGGGACGGGGAGAACACTGAAGCTTTCTTT	CASSGDGENTEAFF
NA	TRBV7-2	TRBJ1-1	few	14	TGTGCCAGCAGCTTATTTTCGCCTTTGGGTGAAGCTTTCTTT	CASSLFSPLGEAFF
NA	TRBV7-2	TRBJ1-4	few	16	TGTGCCAGCAGCCTGTCGGCGCTTTCAACTAATGAAAAACTGTTTTTT	CASSLSALSTNEKLFF
NA	TRBV10-3	TRBJ2-1	few	16	TGTGCCATCACAGAGAATCCGCCGCTCTCCTACAATGAGCAGTTCTTC	CAITENPPLSYNEQFF